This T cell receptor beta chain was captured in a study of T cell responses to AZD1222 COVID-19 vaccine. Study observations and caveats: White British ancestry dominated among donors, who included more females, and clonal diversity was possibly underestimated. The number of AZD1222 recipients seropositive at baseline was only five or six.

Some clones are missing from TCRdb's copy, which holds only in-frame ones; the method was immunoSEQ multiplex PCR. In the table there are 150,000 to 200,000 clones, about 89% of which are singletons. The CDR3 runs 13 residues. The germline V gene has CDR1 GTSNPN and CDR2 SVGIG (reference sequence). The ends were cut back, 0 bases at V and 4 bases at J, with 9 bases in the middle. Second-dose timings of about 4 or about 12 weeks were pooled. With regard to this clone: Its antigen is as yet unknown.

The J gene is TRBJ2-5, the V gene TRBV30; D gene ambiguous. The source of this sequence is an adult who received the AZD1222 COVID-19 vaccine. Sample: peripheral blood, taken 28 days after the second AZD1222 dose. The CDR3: CAWSVGRGETQYF. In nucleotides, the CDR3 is TGTGCCTGGAGTGTAGGTAGAGGAGAGACCCAGTACTTC.